Listed below are T cell receptor beta chains from one sample, sequenced in a study of blood T cells in healthy people across ages. In TCRdb, the 5' RACE reads were re-called with MiXCR into one record per CDR3 protein. The sample comprises 540,000 or so distinct CDR3 sequences, 25% to 30% of which are singletons, and 15% to 20% rests with the top ten. The specimen was blood. The receptors were sampled from a woman aged 70-85 years in good health. The CDR3 runs from the conserved cysteine through the conserved F or W.

J gene: TRBJ2-1; V gene: TRBV7-9; CDR3 length: 14; CDR3 protein: CASSRLAGFNEQFF
J gene: TRBJ1-4; V gene: TRBV7-9; CDR3 length: 15; CDR3 protein: CASSRGSAGNEKLFF
J gene: TRBJ1-1; V gene: TRBV29-1; CDR3 length: 14; CDR3 protein: CSVGGAVMNTEAFF
J gene: TRBJ2-1; V gene: TRBV5-1; CDR3 length: 16; CDR3 protein: CASSLSGAASYNEQFF
J gene: TRBJ2-1; V gene: TRBV12-3/TRBV12-4; CDR3 length: 15; CDR3 protein: CASSSTMISYNEQFF
J gene: TRBJ2-3; V gene: TRBV20-1; CDR3 length: 13; CDR3 protein: CSAQFPLTDTQYF
J gene: TRBJ1-2; V gene: TRBV4-2; CDR3 length: 15; CDR3 protein: CASSQGGTGNYGYTF
J gene: TRBJ1-3; V gene: TRBV30; CDR3 length: 14; CDR3 protein: CAWGPGLDSSTIYF
J gene: TRBJ1-4; V gene: TRBV12-3/TRBV12-4; CDR3 length: 16; CDR3 protein: CASSLRPVATNEKLFF
J gene: .; V gene: TRBV14; CDR3 length: 15; CDR3 protein: CASSQEFRVSNEQFF
J gene: TRBJ2-3; V gene: TRBV7-2; CDR3 length: 15; CDR3 protein: CASSLGTGGRDTQCF
J gene: TRBJ1-3; V gene: TRBV18; CDR3 length: 15; CDR3 protein: CASSRGGTTGNTIYF
J gene: TRBJ2-1; V gene: TRBV20-1; CDR3 length: 12; CDR3 protein: CSAPGAPDEQFF
J gene: TRBJ2-7; V gene: TRBV4-2; CDR3 length: 16; CDR3 protein: CASSQAHPEGTDEQCF
J gene: TRBJ2-5; V gene: TRBV7-2; CDR3 length: 13; CDR3 protein: CASSQTHKETQYF
J gene: TRBJ2-5; V gene: TRBV9; CDR3 length: 15; CDR3 protein: CASSVAGAVQETQYF
J gene: .; V gene: TRBV12-3/TRBV12-4; CDR3 length: 11; CDR3 protein: CAGRINYEQYF
J gene: TRBJ2-7; V gene: TRBV6-1; CDR3 length: 13; CDR3 protein: CASSARETYEQYF
J gene: TRBJ2-2; V gene: TRBV7-2; CDR3 length: 12; CDR3 protein: CASSQVHGELFF
J gene: .; V gene: TRBV18; CDR3 length: 14; CDR3 protein: CASSPPNRGDEQFF
J gene: TRBJ1-5; V gene: TRBV6-1; CDR3 length: 17; CDR3 protein: CASSPYRGQGHNQPQHF
J gene: TRBJ2-1; V gene: TRBV6-2/TRBV6-3; CDR3 length: 15; CDR3 protein: CASRQGLAAGNEQFF
J gene: .; V gene: TRBV12-5; CDR3 length: 11; CDR3 protein: CASGLLYEQYF
J gene: TRBJ1-5; V gene: TRBV9; CDR3 length: 16; CDR3 protein: CASSVATGRSNQPQHF
J gene: TRBJ2-3; V gene: TRBV6-1; CDR3 length: 15; CDR3 protein: CASRPPGQGSDTQYF
J gene: TRBJ2-2; V gene: TRBV4-2; CDR3 length: 18; CDR3 protein: CASSQAMGRGQSGGELFF